Each of the 23 T cell receptor beta chains below was sequenced from the same sample in a study of shared clonotypes between healthy human individuals. This table comes from immunoSEQ multiplex PCR, and its TCRdb copy is limited to in-frame clones, with some not included. The sample lists 1.6 million or so clones, approximately 98.5% occurring once. Sequenced input: naive CD4+ T cells sorted from blood. Indicated subset: CD45RA+ positively selected. These receptors were taken from a man younger than 45 in good health.

The chain carries TRBV25-1 and TRBJ1-1; a possible D gene is TRBD1 (6 bases). CDR3 length equals 13 residues. Trimming took 7 bases from V and 4 from J, leaving 13 bases between them. Germline-derived CDR1 and CDR2 are MGHDK and SYGVNS. For the CDR3, the DNA is TGTGCCAGCAAAACTCAGGGGTTCACTGAAGCTTTCTTT. It specifies CASKTQGFTEAFF.

This rearrangement joins TRBV18 to TRBJ2-1, with D possibly matching TRBD2 (6 bases). V was pared by 4 bases and J by 3 bases, with 10 bases between. In germline, CDR1 is KGHSH, CDR2 LQKENI. CDR3 length equals 14 residues. The chain's CDR3 is CASSLSGRYNEQFF. As DNA, the CDR3 is TGTGCCAGCTCACTTAGCGGTCGCTACAATGAGCAGTTCTTC.

Of note for this clone: The sample holds other DNA sequences that translate to the same CDR3. The CDR3 spells CASSGLAGGNEQFF. The CDR3 region has the DNA TGCGCCAGCAGCGGGCTAGCGGGAGGAAATGAGCAGTTCTTC. This chain connects TRBV5-1 to TRBJ2-1; TRBD2 aligns across 11 bases. CDR1 is SGHRS, CDR2 YFSETQ, per germline. V gave up 4 bases and J gave up 7 bases; unmatched junction bases: 4. The CDR3 length is 14 residues.

The J gene is TRBJ1-4, the V gene TRBV5-8; D is unresolved. The ends were cut back, 2 bases at V and 8 bases at J, with 16 bases in the middle. The CDR3 is 15 amino acids. Per the germline V gene, CDR1 is SGHTS and CDR2 is YDEGEE. CDR3 sequence: CASSFGRHKDEKLFF. The CDR3 DNA follows: TGTGCCAGCAGCTTCGGCCGACACAAGGACGAAAAACTGTTTTTT. Full variable domain (outside the CDR3, taken from reference TRBV5-8 and TRBJ1-4): EAGVTQSPTHLIKTRGQQATLRCSPISGHTSVYWYQQALGLGLQFLLWYDEGEERNRGNFPPRFSGRQFPNYSSELNVNALELEDSALYLCASSFGRHKDEKLFFGSGTQLSVL.

The chain carries TRBV27 and TRBJ2-7; D gene uncertain. The CDR3 loop spans 15 amino acids. Germline lookup yields CDR1 MNHEY and CDR2 SMNVEV (reference sequence). Trimming stripped 0 bases from V and 1 base from J, with 10 bases between. The CDR3 coding sequence is TGTGCCAGCAGTTTATCGATCCTAGGATCCTACGAGCAGTACTTC. It is translated as CASSLSILGSYEQYF.

This clone was picked up one time. The rearrangement uses TRBV7-6 and TRBJ2-2; D perhaps matches TRBD2 (5 bases). The CDR3 runs 15 residues. With 4 bases removed from V and 2 bases from J, the gap between germline ends came to 11 bases. Germline CDR1 and CDR2: SGHVS and FNYEAQ. The CDR3 here is CASSSTSINTGELFF. The CDR3 DNA reads TGTGCCAGCAGCTCAACTAGTATCAACACCGGGGAGCTGTTTTTT.

J is TRBJ1-3 and V is TRBV5-4; D uncertain. Germline-derived CDR1 and CDR2 are SGHNT and YYREEE (reference sequence). The CDR3 contains 15 residues. V gave up 2 bases and J gave up 0 bases, with 9 bases separating them. The CDR3 coding sequence is TGTGCCAGCAGCTTTGACGGCGGCTCTGGAAACACCATATATTTT. As protein: CASSFDGGSGNTIYF.

The chain uses TRBV11-2 and TRBJ2-1; D might be TRBD2 (6 bases). The CDR3 length is 15 residues. With 4 bases removed from V and 6 bases from J, the gap between germline ends came to 16 bases. Germline V gives CDR1 SGHAT, CDR2 FQNNGV. CDR3: CASSSRAAEGNEQFF. CDR3 nucleotide sequence: TGTGCCAGCAGCTCTCGGGCCGCGGAGGGCAATGAGCAGTTCTTC.

The chain combines TRBV7-9 with TRBJ2-4; a weak D match, TRBD1 (6 bases). The V end was cut by 7 bases, the J end by 9 bases, with 22 bases between. The germline V gene encodes CDR1 SEHNR and CDR2 FQNEAQ (reference sequence). The length of the CDR3 is 15 residues. CDR3 in amino acids: CASTSRAQVRGIQYF. The CDR3 nucleotides are TGTGCCAGCACCTCAAGGGCCCAGGTCAGGGGCATTCAGTACTTC.

The chain combines TRBV4-3 with TRBJ2-3, with D unclear. The V gene lost 0 bases and the J gene lost 1 base, with 5 bases spanning the gap. The CDR3 has 14 residues. Germline V CDR1 and CDR2: LGHNA, YSLEER. The CDR3: CASSQDLGTDTQYF. The CDR3 DNA is TGCGCCAGCAGCCAAGATTTGGGCACAGATACGCAGTATTTT.

The chain is built from TRBV6-5 and TRBJ2-5; D gene ambiguous. The length of the CDR3 is 15 residues. V dropped 4 bases and J dropped 7 bases, with 19 bases sitting between them. Germline loops: CDR1 MNHEY, CDR2 SVGAGI. CDR3 nucleotides: TGTGCCAGCAGTTCTGGGTTTAGCTGGGCTATGACCCAGTACTTC. Protein: CASSSGFSWAMTQYF.

This clone was observed a single time. The chain carries TRBV29-1 and TRBJ2-5; either TRBD1 or TRBD2 may supply D (5 bases each). The CDR3 totals 12 residues. V was shortened by 0 bases and J by 4 bases, with 6 bases between the two germline ends. CDR1 and CDR2 from the germline V gene are SQVTM and ANQGSEA. In nucleotides, the CDR3 is TGCAGCGTTGAAGATGGGGGAGAGACCCAGTACTTC. As protein: CSVEDGGETQYF.

This chain uses TRBV28 with TRBJ2-2; 8 bases are shared with TRBD2. The V gene end was trimmed by 3 bases and the J gene end by 3 bases; junction bases not matched to a gene: 6. This CDR3 is built from 16 residues. CDR1 is MDHEN, CDR2 SYDVKM, per germline. CDR3 DNA: TGTGCCAGCAGTTTGCATAGCGGGACCTACACCGGGGAGCTGTTTTTT. Its translation is CASSLHSGTYTGELFF.

This chain uses TRBV27 with TRBJ2-1; D is unresolved. Per the germline V gene, CDR1 is MNHEY and CDR2 is SMNVEV (reference sequence). Trimming removed 0 bases from V and 10 bases from J, with 19 bases in between. This CDR3 region has 16 residues. The DNA for the CDR3 is TGTGCCAGCAGTTTATCGCCCGGCTTTGCCAAACTAGAGCAGTTCTTC. Translation gives CASSLSPGFAKLEQFF.

The chain couples TRBV5-1 to TRBJ2-3; the D gene is possibly TRBD2 (5 bases). V dropped 1 base and J dropped 0 bases, with 18 bases sitting between them. CDR3 length equals 18 residues. CDR1 and CDR2 from the germline V gene are SGHRS and YFSETQ. For the CDR3, the DNA is TGCGCCAGCAGCTTGTCCCGTAACAGTAGGACTAGCACAGATACGCAGTATTTT. It is translated as CASSLSRNSRTSTDTQYF.

Note on this clone: One end of the junction varies from germline; a read error may be responsible. J is TRBJ2-3 and V is TRBV28; 10 bases line up with TRBD2. Germline-derived CDR1 and CDR2 are MDHEN and SYDVKM. There are 13 residues in the CDR3. CDR3 region: CASSLLAGARGDF. CDR3 DNA sequence: TGTGCCAGCAGTTTACTAGCGGGAGCCAGGGGGGATTTT.

The V and J genes are TRBV6-1 and TRBJ1-5; possibly TRBD1 for D (6 bases). The CDR3 is 13 amino acids. Germline CDR1 and CDR2: MNHNS and SASEGT. The V end was cut by 7 bases, the J end by 6 bases, with 13 bases between. The CDR3: CASNRDVRQPQHF. In DNA, the CDR3 is TGTGCCAGCAACAGGGACGTCCGTCAGCCCCAGCATTTT.

This chain joins TRBV18 and TRBJ1-5; D is ambiguous. This CDR3 contains 16 residues. Between the trimmed V and J ends, which lost 6 bases and 6 bases, there was a span of 21 bases. Germline V gene sequence: CDR1 KGHSH, CDR2 LQKENI. This CDR3 is CASSLGGAGGAQPQHF. The CDR3 DNA sequence: TGTGCCAGCTCGCTCGGTGGCGCGGGAGGTGCTCAGCCCCAGCATTTT.

The DNA of the CDR3 is TGCGCCAGCAGCAACAGGGTTCGCACAGATACGCAGTATTTT. Encoded protein: CASSNRVRTDTQYF. V and J are TRBV5-1 and TRBJ2-3; possible D gene TRBD1, 6 bases. Trimming shortened V by 4 bases and J by 1 base, and 10 bases separated the two germline ends. Germline CDR1 reads SGHRS; CDR2 reads YFSETQ. CDR3 length equals 14 residues. Drawing the rest from reference TRBV5-1 and TRBJ2-3, the complete variable domain is KAGVTQTPRYLIKTRGQQVTLSCSPISGHRSVSWYQQTPGQGLQFLFEYFSETQRNKGNFPGRFSGRQFSNSRSEMNVSTLELGDSALYLCASSNRVRTDTQYFGPGTRLTVL.

The chain couples TRBV5-5 to TRBJ2-7; 7 bases fit TRBD1. CDR1 is SGHKS, CDR2 YYEKEE, per germline (reference sequence). The CDR3 runs 14 residues. Trimming took 5 bases from V and 3 from J; bases not matched to a gene: 8. CDR3 bases: TGTGCCAGCAGATCCGGGACAGTGGTCTACGAGCAGTACTTC. Residues: CASRSGTVVYEQYF.

This chain uses TRBV27 with TRBJ2-5; tentatively, D is TRBD1 (6 bases). V lost 7 bases and J lost 7, with 22 bases in between. This CDR3 is 15 amino acids long. Per the germline V gene, CDR1 is MNHEY and CDR2 is SMNVEV (reference sequence). CDR3 region: CASKLGGRGEGTQYF. The CDR3, as DNA: TGTGCCAGCAAATTAGGTGGCAGGGGTGAGGGGACCCAGTACTTC.

In its sample, this clone was seen once. The chain carries TRBV5-4 and TRBJ2-7; 9 nucleotides match TRBD1. There are 14 residues in the CDR3. The junction had 5 bases not matched to a gene; V was cut back by 1 base and J by 6 bases. Germline CDR1 is SGHNT and CDR2 is YYREEE (reference sequence). The CDR3 DNA reads as TGTGCCAGCAGCTTGATGAGGACAGGGGCCGAGCAGTACTTC. Translation: CASSLMRTGAEQYF.

This clone has just one count. As DNA, the CDR3 is TGTGCCAGCCCCGACTACCTTAGCTCCTACGAGCAGTACTTC. Protein sequence: CASPDYLSSYEQYF. The V and J genes are TRBV27 and TRBJ2-7, with TRBD2 as a possible D gene (5 bases). Trimming cost V 8 bases and J 0 bases, with 14 bases left between them. Germline-derived CDR1 and CDR2 are MNHEY and SMNVEV (reference sequence). This CDR3 has 14 residues.